One sample yielded the 18 T cell receptor beta chains listed below, sequenced in a study of shared clonotypes between healthy human individuals. TCRdb keeps only in-frame clones here, not all; method: immunoSEQ multiplex PCR. The sample yields about 2.4 million clones, over 85% seen once. Sequenced: naive CD4+ T cells from PBMCs. As for subset: CD45RA+ positively selected. These receptors all come from a man aged 18 to 35 in good health. Some clones in this sample may be carry-over from other donors' samples.

The genes are TRBV21-1 and TRBJ2-7; the table's D gene call, TRBD1, was not cross checked with the DNA. TRBV21-1 represents a pseudogene. The CDR3 loop spans 19 amino acids. The CDR3 bases are TGTGCCAGCAGCAAGGGGGTCCGGACCGGGACAGGGGGTTGCAACGAGCAGTACTTC. Translating it yields CASSKGVRTGTGGCNEQYF.

This rearrangement joins TRBV7-3 to TRBJ2-2; perhaps TRBD1 as D (7 bases). CDR3 length: 17 amino acids. With 5 bases removed from V and 3 bases from J, the gap between germline ends came to 19 bases. Germline CDR1 is SGHTA and CDR2 is FQGTGA. The CDR3 sequence: CASSKSGGDSYTGELFF. The CDR3 DNA follows: TGTGCCAGCAGCAAATCCGGAGGGGACAGTTACACCGGGGAGCTGTTTTTT.

This chain uses TRBV5-4 with TRBJ2-7; 11 bases map to TRBD1. With 4 bases clipped from V and 3 bases from J, the junction kept 9 bases outside the gene matches. Germline lookup yields CDR1 SGHNT and CDR2 YYREEE (reference sequence). The CDR3 loop spans 16 amino acids. CDR3: CASSLRTGGNFYEQYF. The CDR3 DNA reads TGTGCCAGCAGCCTCCGGACAGGGGGCAATTTCTACGAGCAGTACTTC. Full variable domain (outside the CDR3, taken from reference TRBV5-4 and TRBJ2-7): ETGVTQSPTHLIKTRGQQVTLRCSSQSGHNTVSWYQQALGQGPQFIFQYYREEENGRGNFPPRFSGLQFPNYSSELNVNALELDDSALYLCASSLRTGGNFYEQYFGPGTRLTVT.

The V gene is TRBV6-1, the J gene TRBJ1-2; 11 bases align to TRBD1. Germline lookup yields CDR1 MNHNS and CDR2 SASEGT. V lost 2 bases, J lost 4 bases, and 6 bases stayed unmatched. The CDR3 contains 16 residues. The chain's CDR3 is CASSEPGQGAGYGYTF. The CDR3 DNA sequence: TGTGCCAGCAGTGAACCAGGACAGGGGGCTGGCTATGGCTACACCTTC.

V gene TRBV5-6 combines with J gene TRBJ2-2; D is undetermined. The CDR3 totals 14 residues. V was pared by 0 bases and J by 7 bases, with 10 bases between. In germline, CDR1 is SGHDT, CDR2 YYEEEE. The chain's CDR3 is CASSLVDSSGELFF. The CDR3 nucleotides read TGTGCCAGCAGCTTGGTGGATAGCAGCGGGGAGCTGTTTTTT.

J is TRBJ2-2 and V is TRBV7-3; 12 bases fit TRBD2. The CDR3 sequence is 16 residues long. Trimming at V came to 2 bases and at J to 5 bases, leaving 3 bases not matched to a gene. Germline assignment: CDR1 SGHTA and CDR2 FQGTGA. The CDR3 loop is CASSLLGTSGTGELFF. CDR3 bases: TGTGCCAGCAGCTTACTCGGGACTAGCGGGACCGGGGAGCTGTTTTTT.

The chain combines TRBV5-5 with TRBJ1-5; possibly TRBD1 for D (5 bases). The CDR3 runs 15 residues. Germline V gene lookup returns CDR1 SGHKS and CDR2 YYEKEE (reference sequence). The ends were cut back, 0 bases at V and 7 bases at J, with 14 bases in the middle. CDR3 residues: CASSLGAGWEQPQHF. CDR3 DNA sequence: TGTGCCAGCAGCTTGGGGGCAGGGTGGGAACAGCCCCAGCATTTT.

This chain connects TRBV28 to TRBJ2-3, with 7 bases matching TRBD1. From germline, CDR1 is MDHEN and CDR2 SYDVKM. The CDR3 length is 15 residues. V trimming: 5 bases; J trimming: 3 bases; junction bases outside the gene matches: 8. The CDR3 loop reads CASSRQGQATDTQYF. CDR3 bases: TGTGCCAGCAGTCGACAGGGTCAAGCGACAGATACGCAGTATTTT.

This sequence joins TRBV2 and TRBJ2-2; 10 positions match TRBD1. V gave up 5 bases and J gave up 5 bases; unmatched junction bases: 5. Germline V gene lookup returns CDR1 SNHLY and CDR2 FYNNEI. This CDR3 has 15 residues. The CDR3: CASSLPGQGTGELFF. The CDR3 DNA sequence: TGTGCCAGCAGTCTACCGGGACAGGGGACCGGGGAGCTGTTTTTT.

This clone was counted between two and nine times. The sample holds other DNA sequences that translate to the same CDR3. The gene calls are TRBV29-1 and TRBJ1-5; D is ambiguous. CDR3 length equals 11 residues. Trimming pared 4 bases from V and 2 bases from J, leaving 3 bases between. CDR1 is SQVTM and CDR2 is ANQGSEA in the germline V gene. The CDR3 is CSVGGNQPQHF. DNA for the CDR3: TGCAGCGTTGGAGGCAATCAGCCCCAGCATTTT.

This clone has just one count. This chain joins TRBV5-6 and TRBJ2-2, with TRBD2 matching 12 bases. The CDR3 length is 16 residues. Trimming at V came to 4 bases and at J to 5 bases, leaving 6 bases not matched to a gene. CDR1 and CDR2 from the germline V gene are SGHDT and YYEEEE. The CDR3 DNA follows: TGTGCCAGCAGCCTTAGACTAGCGGGAGAGACCGGGGAGCTGTTTTTT. Translation: CASSLRLAGETGELFF.

The rearrangement uses TRBV30 and TRBJ2-1; maybe TRBD1 (6 bases). Germline V lookup: CDR1 GTSNPN, CDR2 SVGIG (reference sequence). CDR3 length: 14 amino acids. The V and J ends lost 4 bases and 6 bases respectively, with 16 bases between them. CDR3 bases: TGTGCCTGGACCTTGGTCGCAGGGGTCAATGAGCAGTTCTTC. Its protein is CAWTLVAGVNEQFF.

This chain links TRBV27 with TRBJ2-5; D is perhaps TRBD2 (6 bases). CDR3 length: 15 residues. Germline values: CDR1 MNHEY, CDR2 SMNVEV (reference sequence). The ends were cut back, 6 bases at V and 5 bases at J, with 19 bases in the middle. The CDR3 loop is CASSERGSRGETQYF. In nucleotides, the CDR3 is TGTGCCAGCAGCGAGAGGGGCTCCCGGGGGGAGACCCAGTACTTC.

V gene TRBV2 combines with J gene TRBJ2-7, with 7 positions matching TRBD1. V lost 6 bases, J lost 4 bases, and 12 bases stayed unmatched. Germline V lookup: CDR1 SNHLY, CDR2 FYNNEI. The CDR3 contains 15 residues. The CDR3 sequence is CASRGQPTSTYEQYF. The CDR3 bases are TGTGCCAGCAGGGGACAGCCTACATCCACATACGAGCAGTACTTC.

The chain combines TRBV11-2 with TRBJ2-5; unclear D gene. The CDR3 is 12 residues long. Trimming cost V 5 bases and J 5 bases, with 9 bases left between them. Germline V gives CDR1 SGHAT, CDR2 FQNNGV. The CDR3 region is CASSNGPETQYF. CDR3 in DNA: TGTGCCAGCAGCAATGGTCCGGAGACCCAGTACTTC.

The chain joins TRBV28 to TRBJ2-3; 7 nucleotides line up with TRBD2. The J segment lost 3 bases and the V segment lost 3 bases, leaving 9 bases of the junction unmatched. The CDR3 has 16 residues. The germline gives CDR1 MDHEN, CDR2 SYDVKM. CDR3 coding DNA: TGTGCCAGCAGTTTCACGTCGGGAGGTTGGACAGATACGCAGTATTTT. This encodes CASSFTSGGWTDTQYF.

J is TRBJ1-1 and V is TRBV10-1, with a weak D call TRBD1 (5 bases). Per germline, CDR1 WNHNN and CDR2 SYGVQD (reference sequence). V lost 8 bases to trimming and J lost 0 bases, with 16 bases between them. This CDR3 has 15 residues. This CDR3 reads CASFRGLTMNTEAFF. For the CDR3, the DNA is TGCGCCAGCTTTCGGGGCTTAACTATGAACACTGAAGCTTTCTTT.

The V gene is TRBV6-1, the J gene TRBJ2-2; TRBD2 might be the D (6 bases). Germline CDR1 is MNHNS and CDR2 is SASEGT. V was shortened by 4 bases and J by 3 bases, with 15 bases between the two germline ends. CDR3 size: 16 residues. The CDR3 loop is CASSAYYRDYTGELFF. The CDR3 DNA reads TGTGCCAGCAGTGCTTACTACCGGGACTACACCGGGGAGCTGTTTTTT.